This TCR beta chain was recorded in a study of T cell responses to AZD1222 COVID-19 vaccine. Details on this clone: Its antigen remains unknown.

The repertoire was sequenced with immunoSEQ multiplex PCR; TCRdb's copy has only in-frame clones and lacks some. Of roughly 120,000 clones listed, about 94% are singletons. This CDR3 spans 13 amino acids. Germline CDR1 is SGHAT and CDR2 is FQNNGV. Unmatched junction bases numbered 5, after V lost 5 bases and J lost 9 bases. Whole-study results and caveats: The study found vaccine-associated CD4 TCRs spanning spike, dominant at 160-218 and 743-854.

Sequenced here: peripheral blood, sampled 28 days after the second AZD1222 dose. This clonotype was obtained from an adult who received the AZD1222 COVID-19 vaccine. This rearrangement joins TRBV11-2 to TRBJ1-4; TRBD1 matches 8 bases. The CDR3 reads CASSGQGPKKLFF. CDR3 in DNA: TGTGCCAGCAGCGGACAGGGTCCGAAAAAACTGTTTTTT. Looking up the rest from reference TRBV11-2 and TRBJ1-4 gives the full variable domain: EAGVAQSPRYKIIEKRQSVAFWCNPISGHATLYWYQQILGQGPKLLIQFQNNGVVDDSQLPKDRFSAERLKGVDSTLKIQPAKLEDSAVYLCASSGQGPKKLFFGSGTQLSVL.